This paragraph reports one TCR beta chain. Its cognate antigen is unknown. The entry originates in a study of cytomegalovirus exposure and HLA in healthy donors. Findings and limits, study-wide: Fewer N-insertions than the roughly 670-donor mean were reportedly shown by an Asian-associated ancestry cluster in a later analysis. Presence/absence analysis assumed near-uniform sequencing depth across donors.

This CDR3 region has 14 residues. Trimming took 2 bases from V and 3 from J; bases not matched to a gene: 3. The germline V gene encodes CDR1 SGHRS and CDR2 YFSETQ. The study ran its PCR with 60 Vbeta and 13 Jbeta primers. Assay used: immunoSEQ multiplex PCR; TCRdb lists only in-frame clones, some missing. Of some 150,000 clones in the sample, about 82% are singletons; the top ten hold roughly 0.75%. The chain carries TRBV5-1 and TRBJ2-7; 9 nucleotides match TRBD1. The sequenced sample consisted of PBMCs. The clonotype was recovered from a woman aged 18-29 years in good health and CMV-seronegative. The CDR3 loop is CASSFRDRDYEQYF. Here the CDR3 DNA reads TGCGCCAGCAGCTTTAGGGACAGGGACTACGAGCAGTACTTC. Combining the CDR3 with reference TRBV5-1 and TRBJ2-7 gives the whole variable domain KAGVTQTPRYLIKTRGQQVTLSCSPISGHRSVSWYQQTPGQGLQFLFEYFSETQRNKGNFPGRFSGRQFSNSRSEMNVSTLELGDSALYLCASSFRDRDYEQYFGPGTRLTVT.